The present TCR beta chain was sequenced within a study of cytomegalovirus exposure and HLA in healthy donors. At the level of the study: Genetic ancestry analysis placed more than 80% of the 398 donors that were genotyped in the Caucasian-associated cluster.

Concerning this clone: The antigen is undetermined.

The study ran its PCR with 60 Vbeta and 13 Jbeta primers. Some clones are missing from TCRdb's copy, which holds only in-frame ones; the method was immunoSEQ multiplex PCR. The sample holds about 38,000 clones; approximately 71% are singletons and the top ten take roughly 18%. Study observations and caveats: Immune exposure information comprised only CMV serostatus.

Each of the donors was a healthy bone marrow donor. The sample comprised PBMCs. The TCR sequence derives from a man in his fifties in good health and CMV-seropositive.

DNA for the CDR3: TGCGCCAGCAGCCAAGATGGGACTAGCGGGGGGGCTGATACGCAGTATTTT. Translation: CASSQDGTSGGADTQYF. The gene calls are TRBV4-1 and TRBJ2-3; TRBD2 matches 16 bases. Per germline, CDR1 MGHRA and CDR2 YSYEKL. Trimming cost V 0 bases and J 6 bases; bases outside gene matches: 3. The CDR3 extends over 17 amino acids.